This passage covers 19 T cell receptor beta chains from one sample sequenced in a study of PD-1 blockade in classical Hodgkin lymphoma. Generated by immunoSEQ multiplex PCR, the TCRdb table keeps only in-frame clones and is missing some. The sample contains 45,000 to 55,000 clones, approximately 81% of which appear only once. All patients relapsed after autologous stem cell transplantation, and brentuximab vedotin exposure varied. The input for sequencing was peripheral blood mononuclear cells (PBMCs), taken at baseline. The source of these receptors is a human donor with classical Hodgkin lymphoma.

V usage is TRBV27 and J usage is TRBJ1-2, with a weak D call TRBD1 (5 bases). Trimming took off 5 bases at V and 4 bases at J, with 11 bases between the two ends. The CDR3 loop spans 13 amino acids. Germline V CDR1 and CDR2: MNHEY, SMNVEV (reference sequence). CDR3 bases: TGTGCCAGCAGTCCCGGACACTTCTATGGCTACACCTTC. Its translation: CASSPGHFYGYTF.

In its sample, this clone was seen a few times. The chain couples TRBV7-9 to TRBJ1-1; the D is unclear. This CDR3 has 15 residues. V was cut by 1 base and J by 2 bases, with 11 bases left in between. CDR1 is SEHNR, CDR2 FQNEAQ, per germline (reference sequence). CDR3 in DNA: TGTGCCAGCAGCTTAGATTCTGTACCTAACACTGAAGCTTTCTTT. Protein: CASSLDSVPNTEAFF.

The chain couples TRBV4-3 to TRBJ2-7; D remains unclear. V lost 0 bases to trimming and J lost 1 base, with 10 bases between them. From germline, CDR1 is LGHNA and CDR2 YSLEER. The CDR3 is made up of 15 amino acids. The CDR3: CASSQDHEVSYEQYF. The CDR3 DNA is TGCGCCAGCAGCCAAGATCACGAAGTATCCTACGAGCAGTACTTC.

The gene calls are TRBV6-6 and TRBJ2-3; D is possibly TRBD1 (5 bases). Germline V gene lookup returns CDR1 MNHNY and CDR2 SVGAGI (reference sequence). CDR3 length equals 14 residues. V was trimmed by 5 bases and J by 0 bases, leaving 9 bases between them. CDR3 sequence (DNA): TGTGCCAGCAGTGGACACCCCAGCACAGATACGCAGTATTTT. This sequence encodes CASSGHPSTDTQYF.

V gene TRBV2 combines with J gene TRBJ2-1; perhaps TRBD2 as D (5 bases). Germline values: CDR1 SNHLY, CDR2 FYNNEI. The CDR3 loop spans 14 amino acids. V was shortened by 5 bases and J by 0 bases, with 8 bases between the two germline ends. CDR3 region: CASSLGSSYNEQFF. For the CDR3, the DNA is TGTGCCAGCAGTCTGGGGAGCTCCTACAATGAGCAGTTCTTC.

V is TRBV5-6 and J is TRBJ1-2; a weak D match, TRBD1 (5 bases). This CDR3 comprises 14 residues. CDR1 and CDR2 from the germline V gene are SGHDT and YYEEEE. The V and J ends lost 1 base and 14 bases respectively, with 21 bases between them. CDR3 coding DNA: TGTGCCAGCAGCTTGATGGACATTCTTATGGCTACAACCTTC. It encodes CASSLMDILMATTF.

The chain carries TRBV19 and TRBJ2-1; 9 bases map to TRBD2. Trimming at V came to 6 bases and at J to 7 bases, leaving 7 bases not matched to a gene. The CDR3 loop spans 14 amino acids. CDR1 and CDR2 from the germline V gene are LNHDA and SQIVND (reference sequence). CDR3 coding DNA: TGTGCCAGTAGCTTAGCGGGAGAGAGGAATGAGCAGTTCTTC. It encodes CASSLAGERNEQFF.

This chain uses TRBV6-5 with TRBJ2-7; D possibly corresponds to TRBD2 (7 bases). In germline, CDR1 is MNHEY, CDR2 SVGAGI. The CDR3 is made up of 12 amino acids. Trimming left V 6 bases short and J 8 bases short, with 14 bases between. The CDR3 reads CASSGWGGQQYV. As DNA, the CDR3 is TGTGCCAGCAGCGGCTGGGGGGGCCAGCAGTACGTC.

The DNA of the CDR3 is TGTGCCAGCAGCACAAAGTCGACAGGGTCTGTGGAGACCCAGTACTTC. Its translation is CASSTKSTGSVETQYF. V and J are TRBV7-2 and TRBJ2-5, with 7 bases matching TRBD1. J gave up 5 bases and V 5 bases, and 14 bases lay outside the gene matches. The CDR3 is 16 amino acids. Germline CDR1 is SGHTA and CDR2 is FQGNSA.

The chain employs TRBV11-3 and TRBJ2-5; D tentatively fits TRBD1 or TRBD2 (5 bases each). The CDR3 sequence is 15 residues long. From germline, CDR1 is SGHNT and CDR2 YENEEA. V lost 1 base and J lost 5, with 14 bases in between. CDR3 nucleotides: TGTGCCAGCAGCTTAGCCGCGGGCAGGGAGGAGACCCAGTACTTC. Its protein product is CASSLAAGREETQYF.

Only a few counts were recorded for this clone. The J gene is TRBJ1-1, the V gene TRBV11-3; 8 bases map to TRBD1. The CDR3 covers 15 residues. After removal of 5 bases from V and 0 bases from J, the junction contained 5 bases not matched to a gene. CDR1 and CDR2 (germline): SGHNT, YENEEA. The DNA for the CDR3 is TGTGCCAGCAGCCAACAGGGGGGTATGAACACTGAAGCTTTCTTT. Protein product: CASSQQGGMNTEAFF.

The chain couples TRBV14 to TRBJ2-1; 7 bases fit TRBD2. Germline lookup yields CDR1 SGHDN and CDR2 FVKESK. V lost 3 bases and J lost 3; bases outside the gene matches: 5. The CDR3 totals 15 residues. The CDR3 protein is CASSHLAVLYNEQFF. The CDR3 DNA sequence: TGTGCCAGCAGCCATCTAGCGGTCCTCTACAATGAGCAGTTCTTC.

The chain employs TRBV2 and TRBJ2-1, with 13 bases aligning to TRBD2. After removal of 6 bases from V and 6 bases from J, the junction contained 5 bases not matched to a gene. CDR3 length: 15 amino acids. From germline, CDR1 is SNHLY and CDR2 FYNNEI. The CDR3 region is CASSAGTSGTNEQFF. CDR3 DNA: TGTGCCAGCAGCGCCGGGACTAGCGGGACCAATGAGCAGTTCTTC. The full variable domain, completed using reference TRBV2 and TRBJ2-1, is EPEVTQTPSHQVTQMGQEVILRCVPISNHLYFYWYRQILGQKVEFLVSFYNNEISEKSEIFDDQFSVERPDGSNFTLKIRSTKLEDSAMYFCASSAGTSGTNEQFFGPGTRLTVL.

Ten or more counts support this clone. The V call is TRBV7-9, the J call TRBJ1-1; D not resolved. This CDR3 is built from 14 residues. V shed 5 bases and J shed 4 bases, with 14 bases lying between them. From germline, CDR1 is SEHNR and CDR2 FQNEAQ (reference sequence). CDR3 in amino acids: CASSPDVRGTEAFF. The CDR3 DNA follows: TGTGCCAGCAGCCCGGATGTTCGGGGCACTGAAGCTTTCTTT.

J is TRBJ2-1 and V is TRBV11-2, with 7 bases matching TRBD2. The germline V gene encodes CDR1 SGHAT and CDR2 FQNNGV. Trimming cost V 4 bases and J 1 base; bases outside gene matches: 16. CDR3 length equals 19 residues. CDR3 nucleotide sequence: TGTGCCAGCAGCTCCCTGACGGGGGGACCCGACTTATCCTACAATGAGCAGTTCTTC. Translated, it gives CASSSLTGGPDLSYNEQFF.

This clone is a singleton in its sample. The chain recombines TRBV9 with TRBJ2-5; 10 bases fit TRBD2. CDR3 length: 16 residues. J gave up 4 bases and V 2 bases, and 8 bases lay outside the gene matches. From germline, CDR1 is SGDLS and CDR2 YYNGEE. The CDR3 loop is CASSVVAGGGAETQYF. As DNA, the CDR3 is TGTGCCAGCAGCGTCGTAGCGGGAGGAGGTGCAGAGACCCAGTACTTC.

The gene calls are TRBV7-2 and TRBJ2-7, with D perhaps TRBD1 (6 bases). V was pared by 1 base and J by 5 bases, with 6 bases between. CDR1 and CDR2 (germline): SGHTA, FQGNSA. CDR3 length equals 12 residues. CDR3: CASSLGGHEQYF. CDR3 coding DNA: TGTGCCAGCAGCTTAGGGGGGCACGAGCAGTACTTC.

This clone turned up a few times. This chain joins TRBV5-1 and TRBJ2-1; the match to TRBD2 covers 11 bases. The CDR3 totals 16 residues. Germline V gene lookup returns CDR1 SGHRS and CDR2 YFSETQ. The trim removed 3 bases at V and 7 bases at J, leaving 9 bases unmatched. In nucleotides, the CDR3 is TGCGCCAGCAGCTCTCGACTAGCGGGGCTTCTAAATGAGCAGTTCTTC. As protein: CASSSRLAGLLNEQFF.

The chain links TRBV19 to TRBJ1-1, with a weak D call TRBD1 (5 bases). This CDR3 is built from 13 residues. Trimming cost V 8 bases and J 7 bases, with 17 bases left between them. From germline, CDR1 is LNHDA and CDR2 SQIVND (reference sequence). The CDR3 sequence is CASYGRGIGEAFF. Here the CDR3 DNA reads TGTGCCAGTTATGGACGGGGGATAGGTGAAGCTTTCTTT.